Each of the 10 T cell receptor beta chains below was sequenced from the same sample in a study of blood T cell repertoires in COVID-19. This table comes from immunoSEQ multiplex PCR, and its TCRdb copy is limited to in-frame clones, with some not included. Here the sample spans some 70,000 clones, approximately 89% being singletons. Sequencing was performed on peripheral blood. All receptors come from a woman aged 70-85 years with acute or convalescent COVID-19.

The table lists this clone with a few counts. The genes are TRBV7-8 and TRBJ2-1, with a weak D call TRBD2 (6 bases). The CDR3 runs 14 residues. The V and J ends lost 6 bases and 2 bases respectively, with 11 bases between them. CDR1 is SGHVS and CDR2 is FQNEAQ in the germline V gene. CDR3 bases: TGTGCCAGCAGTCGGGGACTCCCCTACAATGAGCAGTTCTTC. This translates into CASSRGLPYNEQFF.

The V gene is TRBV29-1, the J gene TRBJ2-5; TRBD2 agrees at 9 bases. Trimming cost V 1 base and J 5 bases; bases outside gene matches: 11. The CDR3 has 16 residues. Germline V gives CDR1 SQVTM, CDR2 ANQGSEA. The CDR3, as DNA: TGCAGCGTTGAAGGGAGGCTGCGGGAGGGCCGGGAGACCCAGTACTTC. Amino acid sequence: CSVEGRLREGRETQYF.

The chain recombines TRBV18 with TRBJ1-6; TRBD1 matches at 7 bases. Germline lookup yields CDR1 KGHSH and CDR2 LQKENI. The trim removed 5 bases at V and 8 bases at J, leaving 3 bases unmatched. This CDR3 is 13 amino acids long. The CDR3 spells CASSSGGDSPLHF. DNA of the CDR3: TGTGCCAGCTCATCAGGGGGTGATTCACCCCTCCACTTT.

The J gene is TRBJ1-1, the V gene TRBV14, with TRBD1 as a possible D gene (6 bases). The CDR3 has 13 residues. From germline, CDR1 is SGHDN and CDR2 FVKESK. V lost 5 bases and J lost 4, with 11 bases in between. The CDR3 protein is CASSSQGITEAFF. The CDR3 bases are TGTGCCAGCAGCTCGCAGGGGATCACTGAAGCTTTCTTT.

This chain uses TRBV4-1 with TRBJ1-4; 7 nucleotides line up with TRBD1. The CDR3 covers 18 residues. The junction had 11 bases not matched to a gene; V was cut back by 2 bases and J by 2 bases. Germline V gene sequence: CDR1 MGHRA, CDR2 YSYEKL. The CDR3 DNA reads TGCGCCAGCAGCCAACTAATCGCCGCGACAGGGACTAATGAAAAACTGTTTTTT. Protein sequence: CASSQLIAATGTNEKLFF.

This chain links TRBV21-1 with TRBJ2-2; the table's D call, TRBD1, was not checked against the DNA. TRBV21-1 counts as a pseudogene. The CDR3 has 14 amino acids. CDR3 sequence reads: CASSKGQPGGELFF. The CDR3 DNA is TGTGCCAGCAGCAAAGGACAGCCTGGGGGGGAGCTGTTTTTT.

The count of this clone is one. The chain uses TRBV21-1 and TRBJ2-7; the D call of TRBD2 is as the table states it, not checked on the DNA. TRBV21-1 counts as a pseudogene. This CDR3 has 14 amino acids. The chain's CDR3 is CASSKVRREVEQYF. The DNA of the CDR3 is TGTGCCAGCAGCAAAGTGCGAAGGGAGGTCGAGCAGTACTTC.

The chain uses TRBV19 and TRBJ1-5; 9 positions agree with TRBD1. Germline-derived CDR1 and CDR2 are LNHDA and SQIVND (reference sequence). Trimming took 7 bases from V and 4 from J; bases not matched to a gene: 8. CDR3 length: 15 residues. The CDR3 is CASTQDRGLNQPQHF. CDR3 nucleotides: TGTGCCAGTACCCAGGACAGGGGATTAAATCAGCCCCAGCATTTT.

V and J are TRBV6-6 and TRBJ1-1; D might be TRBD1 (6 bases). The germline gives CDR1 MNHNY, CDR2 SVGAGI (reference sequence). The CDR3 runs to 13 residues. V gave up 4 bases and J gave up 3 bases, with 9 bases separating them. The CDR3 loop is CASSSEGDTEAFF. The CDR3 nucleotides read TGTGCCAGCAGTTCAGAGGGGGACACTGAAGCTTTCTTT.

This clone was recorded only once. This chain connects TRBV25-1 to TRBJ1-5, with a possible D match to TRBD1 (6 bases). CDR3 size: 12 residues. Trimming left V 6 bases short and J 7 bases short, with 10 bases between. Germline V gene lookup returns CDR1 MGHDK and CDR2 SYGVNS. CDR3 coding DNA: TGTGCCAGCAGCAGGGGTGAACAGCCCCAGCATTTT. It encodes CASSRGEQPQHF.